This T cell receptor beta chain comes out of a study of blood T cell repertoires in COVID-19. Study-wide background: The origin of the acute and convalescent COVID-19 samples was the United States, Italy and Spain. T cells, B-cell-depleted T cells, or PBMCs provided the cDNA or gDNA that served as material.

Some clones are missing from TCRdb's copy, which holds only in-frame ones; the method was immunoSEQ multiplex PCR. Of about 95,000 clones listed, 70% to 90% are singletons. The sequence derives from a human donor in a cohort sampled during active COVID-19. Sequenced: peripheral blood.

Here the CDR3 reads CAWSVADSHPSGNTIYF. The CDR3 DNA reads as TGTGCCTGGAGTGTGGCTGACAGCCACCCTTCTGGAAACACCATATATTTT. This sequence joins TRBV30 and TRBJ1-3; possibly TRBD1 for D (5 bases). Germline CDR1 is GTSNPN and CDR2 is SVGIG (reference sequence). The CDR3 is 17 amino acids. The V end was cut by 0 bases, the J end by 1 base, with 16 bases between.